These 5 T cell receptor beta chains were all obtained from the same sample, sequenced in a study of cytomegalovirus exposure and HLA in healthy donors. Primers for the PCR totalled 60 Vbeta and 13 Jbeta. The method was immunoSEQ multiplex PCR; TCRdb's version includes in-frame clones alone and lacks a portion of them. The sample carries fewer than 200,000 clones, over 70% recorded once. The sequencing input was PBMCs. The origin of the receptors is a male donor in good health and CMV-seropositive.

V usage is TRBV19 and J usage is TRBJ1-6; D unclear. Germline V gene sequence: CDR1 LNHDA, CDR2 SQIVND (reference sequence). Between the trimmed V and J ends, which lost 5 bases and 0 bases, there was a span of 5 bases. The CDR3 spans 14 residues. The CDR3 DNA is TGTGCCAGTAGTTTGAGCTCCTATAATTCACCCCTCCACTTT. Protein: CASSLSSYNSPLHF.

This chain connects TRBV30 to TRBJ1-2; no reliable D call. Germline lookup yields CDR1 GTSNPN and CDR2 SVGIG (reference sequence). Trimming removed 0 bases from V and 4 bases from J, with 9 bases in between. The CDR3 sequence is 13 residues long. CDR3 in amino acids: CAWSVEGVYGYTF. In nucleotides, the CDR3 is TGTGCCTGGAGTGTGGAGGGTGTCTATGGCTACACCTTC.

V and J are TRBV29-1 and TRBJ1-1, with a weak D call TRBD1 (6 bases). The CDR3 runs 11 residues. Between the trimmed V and J ends, which lost 6 bases and 8 bases, there was a span of 13 bases. Germline V lookup: CDR1 SQVTM, CDR2 ANQGSEA. CDR3 sequence (DNA): TGCAGCGTCAACGACAGGTTAGAAGCTTTCTTT. It encodes CSVNDRLEAFF.

V is TRBV2 and J is TRBJ1-2; 7 bases align to TRBD1. The CDR3 length is 14 residues. Germline lookup yields CDR1 SNHLY and CDR2 FYNNEI. J gave up 2 bases and V 4 bases, and 4 bases lay outside the gene matches. For the CDR3, the DNA is TGTGCCAGCAGTGGTGAGGGGGCGAACTATGGCTACACCTTC. Residues: CASSGEGANYGYTF.

This chain connects TRBV11-2 to TRBJ1-5; 10 nucleotides match TRBD1. The length of the CDR3 is 16 residues. The V and J ends lost 5 bases and 4 bases, in that order; junction bases with no gene match: 8. The germline gives CDR1 SGHAT, CDR2 FQNNGV. The CDR3 reads CASSPDWDRGNQPQHF. DNA for the CDR3: TGTGCCAGCAGCCCCGACTGGGACAGGGGTAATCAGCCCCAGCATTTT.